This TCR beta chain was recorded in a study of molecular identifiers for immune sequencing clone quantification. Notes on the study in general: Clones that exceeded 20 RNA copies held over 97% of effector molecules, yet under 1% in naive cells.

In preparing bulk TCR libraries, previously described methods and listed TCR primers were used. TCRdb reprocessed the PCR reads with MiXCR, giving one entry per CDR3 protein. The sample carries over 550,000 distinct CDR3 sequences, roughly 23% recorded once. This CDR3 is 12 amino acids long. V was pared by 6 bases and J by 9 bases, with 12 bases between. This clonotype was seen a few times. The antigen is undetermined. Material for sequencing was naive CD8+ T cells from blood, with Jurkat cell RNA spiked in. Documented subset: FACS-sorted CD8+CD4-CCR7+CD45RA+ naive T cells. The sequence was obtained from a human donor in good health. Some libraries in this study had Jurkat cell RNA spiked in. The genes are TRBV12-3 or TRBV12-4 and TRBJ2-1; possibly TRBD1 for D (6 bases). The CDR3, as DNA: TGTGCCAGCAGCCTTACAGGGAGTGAGCAGTTCTTC. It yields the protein CASSLTGSEQFF.